The 31 T cell receptor beta chains below all came from one sample that was sequenced in a study of T cells in Graves' hyperthyroidism and ophthalmopathy. Amplification targeted TCR beta CDR3 regions from RNA transcripts. A first-round RT-PCR of the TCR CDR3 used the HTBI primer set. TCRdb independently ran MiXCR on the multiplex PCR reads; one entry per CDR3 protein. The repertoire consists of approximately 300,000 distinct CDR3 sequences, with approximately 18% occurring once and the leading ten covering roughly 40%. The sample was blood. The receptors originated from a middle-aged man with Graves' ophthalmopathy.

V usage is TRBV7-3 and J usage is TRBJ2-1; 9 bases match TRBD2. Losses at the gene ends were 0 bases for V and 1 base for J; bases not matched to a gene: 10. The length of the CDR3 is 19 residues. In germline, CDR1 is SGHTA, CDR2 FQGTGA. The CDR3 coding sequence is TGTGCCAGCAGCTTAACTAGCGGGAGTAGGAGAGCATCCTACAATGAGCAGTTCTTC. It is translated as CASSLTSGSRRASYNEQFF.

The sample holds many counts of this clonotype. CDR3: CASSVEVGYEQYF. CDR3 sequence (DNA): TGTGCCAGCAGTGTGGAGGTCGGATACGAGCAGTACTTC. The chain links TRBV6-1 to TRBJ2-7; maybe TRBD2 (5 bases). This CDR3 is 13 amino acids long. Germline V CDR1 and CDR2: MNHNS, SASEGT. V lost 4 bases and J 4 bases, leaving 11 bases between the germline ends.

This clonotype was picked up a small number of times. CDR3 DNA sequence: TGTGCCTGGAGTGCTAGGACTAACGGGGAGCTGTTTTTT. Its protein is CAWSARTNGELFF. This rearrangement joins TRBV30 to TRBJ2-2; a weak D match, TRBD2 (6 bases). The CDR3 contains 13 residues. Trimming cost V 1 base and J 7 bases, with 10 bases left between them. The germline V gene has CDR1 GTSNPN and CDR2 SVGIG (reference sequence).

In its sample, this clonotype was seen many times. The rearrangement joins TRBV28 to TRBJ2-2; 12 nucleotides align to TRBD1. The CDR3 has 19 residues. The V gene end was trimmed by 3 bases and the J gene end by 1 base; junction bases not matched to a gene: 9. The germline gives CDR1 MDHEN, CDR2 SYDVKM. The CDR3 loop is CASSFPGQGAPMNTGELFF. The CDR3, as DNA: TGTGCCAGCAGTTTCCCGGGACAGGGGGCGCCGATGAACACCGGGGAGCTGTTTTTT.

In its sample, this clonotype was seen a few times. This chain connects TRBV6-1 to TRBJ1-1, with TRBD1 as a possible D gene (5 bases). The CDR3 has 13 residues. Trimming stripped 6 bases from V and 6 bases from J, with 14 bases between. CDR1 is MNHNS and CDR2 is SASEGT in the germline V gene. DNA for the CDR3: TGTGCCAGCAGGATCCGACAGTTTCCTGAAGCTTTCTTT. Residues: CASRIRQFPEAFF.

At least ten counts were recorded for this clonotype. The V call is TRBV12-3 or TRBV12-4, the J call TRBJ1-5; no definite D call. The CDR3 spans 14 residues. V shed 5 bases and J shed 2 bases, with 10 bases lying between them. CDR3 DNA: TGTGCCAGCAGTCCCGGGAGGGGCAATCAGCCCCAGCATTTT. Its protein product is CASSPGRGNQPQHF.

In this sample, this clonotype turned up a few times. The J gene is TRBJ1-4, the V gene TRBV20-1; TRBD1 is a possible D gene (5 bases). The V and J ends lost 6 bases and 4 bases respectively, with 12 bases between them. CDR3 length equals 13 residues. Per the germline V gene, CDR1 is DFQATT and CDR2 is SNEGSKA (reference sequence). The CDR3 DNA is TGCAGTGCCCAGACAGAAAATAATGAAAAACTGTTTTTT. This sequence encodes CSAQTENNEKLFF.

This clonotype was observed at least ten times. CDR3 in DNA: TGTGCCAGCAGCATGACAGGGGGCGACGGGACCCAGTACTTC. Translation: CASSMTGGDGTQYF. The chain joins TRBV7-3 to TRBJ2-5; 10 bases are shared with TRBD1. CDR3 size: 14 residues. The V segment lost 5 bases and the J segment 7 bases; nucleotides outside the gene matches: 7. Per germline, CDR1 SGHTA and CDR2 FQGTGA.

Many counts were recorded for this clonotype. This chain joins TRBV4-2 and TRBJ1-5, with D hard to call. The germline gives CDR1 LGHNA, CDR2 YNFKEQ. Trimming shortened V by 1 base and J by 7 bases, and 8 bases separated the two germline ends. This CDR3 contains 13 residues. The CDR3 coding sequence is TGTGCCAGCAGCCAAGGGGTGGAGCAGCCCCAGCATTTT. Amino acids: CASSQGVEQPQHF.

This chain joins TRBV20-1 and TRBJ2-7; D gene unclear. From germline, CDR1 is DFQATT and CDR2 SNEGSKA (reference sequence). Trimming left V 5 bases short and J 0 bases short, with 11 bases between. This CDR3 has 13 amino acids. In nucleotides, the CDR3 is TGCAGTGCTCCCCTTATGGACTCCTACGAGCAGTACTTC. This sequence encodes CSAPLMDSYEQYF.

This chain connects TRBV6-5 to TRBJ1-4, with a possible D match to TRBD1 (5 bases). CDR1 is MNHEY and CDR2 is SVGAGI in the germline V gene. The CDR3 has 14 amino acids. Deletions cut 2 bases from V and 7 bases from J, with 11 bases between. This chain's CDR3 is CASSYTQGFEKLFF. Written as DNA, the CDR3 is TGTGCCAGCAGTTACACCCAGGGTTTTGAAAAACTGTTTTTT.

For this clonotype: An end of the junction differs from the germline gene, which may be a read error. For the CDR3, the DNA is TGTGTCAGCGACGGGGGCTTCTCTGGAAACACCATATATTTT. Translation: CVSDGGFSGNTIYF. V and J are TRBV6-2 or TRBV6-3 and TRBJ1-3, with D possibly matching TRBD1 (6 bases). The CDR3 contains 14 residues. The germline CDR1 and CDR2 sequences are MNHEY and SVGEGT.

For this clonotype: The junction and the germline gene differ at one end; a read error may be behind it. The rearrangement links TRBV20-1 to TRBJ1-4; 8 bases are shared with TRBD1. Per the germline V gene, CDR1 is DFQATT and CDR2 is SNEGSKA (reference sequence). CDR3 length: 13 amino acids. The CDR3 coding sequence is TGCAGTGCCCGGACAGGGACTAATGAAAAGCTGTTTTTT. The encoded protein is CSARTGTNEKLFF.

V gene TRBV20-1 combines with J gene TRBJ2-7; 13 positions match TRBD2. Germline loops: CDR1 DFQATT, CDR2 SNEGSKA (reference sequence). Trimming at V came to 7 bases and at J to 6 bases, leaving 9 bases not matched to a gene. CDR3 length equals 14 residues. The CDR3 sequence: CSVSGTSGTVEQYF. DNA of the CDR3: TGCAGTGTCTCCGGGACTAGCGGGACGGTCGAGCAGTACTTC.

This clonotype was counted many times. The chain is built from TRBV30 and TRBJ1-1; D is undetermined. V dropped 3 bases and J dropped 11 bases, with 13 bases sitting between them. CDR1 and CDR2 (germline): GTSNPN, SVGIG (reference sequence). The CDR3 spans 11 residues. CDR3 residues: CAWRQHKEAFF. Written as DNA, the CDR3 is TGTGCCTGGAGACAGCACAAAGAGGCTTTCTTT.

Many counts were recorded for this clonotype. The chain couples TRBV20-1 to TRBJ2-7; maybe TRBD2 (5 bases). Germline V gives CDR1 DFQATT, CDR2 SNEGSKA (reference sequence). The CDR3 consists of 11 residues. Trimming removed 3 bases at V and 7 bases at J, with 10 bases between. CDR3 nucleotide sequence: TGCAGTGCTAGTCCGACGGGAGAGCAGTACTTC. Protein sequence: CSASPTGEQYF.

In this sample, this clonotype turned up a few times. This rearrangement joins TRBV29-1 to TRBJ2-2; D is possibly TRBD1 or TRBD2 (5 bases each). V gave up 5 bases and J gave up 0 bases, with 10 bases separating them. Germline CDR1 SQVTM, CDR2 ANQGSEA. This CDR3 is built from 14 residues. The DNA for the CDR3 is TGCAGCGTTTGGCAGGGACCGAACACCGGGGAGCTGTTTTTT. This encodes CSVWQGPNTGELFF.

The rearrangement uses TRBV27 and TRBJ1-1; no clear D gene. The V gene's germline CDR1 is MNHEY and CDR2 SMNVEV (reference sequence). Trimming cost V 3 bases and J 4 bases, with 15 bases left between them. CDR3 length: 15 amino acids. CDR3 residues: CASSFVGQTTTEAFF. Here the CDR3 DNA reads TGTGCCAGCAGTTTCGTAGGGCAGACAACCACTGAAGCTTTCTTT.

This rearrangement joins TRBV10-3 to TRBJ2-3; weak D call: TRBD1 (7 bases). CDR3 length: 17 amino acids. From germline, CDR1 is ENHRY and CDR2 SYGVKD. The V gene lost 0 bases and the J gene lost 0 bases, with 13 bases spanning the gap. CDR3: CAISESGPGGSTDTQYF. The DNA for the CDR3 is TGTGCCATCAGTGAGTCGGGTCCAGGGGGGAGCACAGATACGCAGTATTTT.

This clonotype was counted many times. The rearrangement links TRBV20-1 to TRBJ2-1; 7 bases map to TRBD1. CDR1 DFQATT and CDR2 SNEGSKA come from the germline V gene (reference sequence). Germline trimming cut 3 bases from V and 3 bases from J; bases unmatched to any gene: 5. The CDR3 has 14 amino acids. The CDR3 coding sequence is TGCAGTGCTAGGGAAAGGGACAGCTACAATGAGCAGTTCTTC. This encodes CSARERDSYNEQFF.

The chain couples TRBV7-8 to TRBJ2-2, with TRBD1 matching over 9 bases. The CDR3 is made up of 17 amino acids. The V and J ends lost 4 bases and 7 bases, in that order; junction bases with no gene match: 13. CDR1 SGHVS and CDR2 FQNEAQ come from the germline V gene. The DNA for the CDR3 is TGTGCCAGCAGCTCTCCTTACAGGGGGCGAGGGGGCGGGGAGCTGTTTTTT. It specifies CASSSPYRGRGGGELFF. Full variable domain (missing parts from reference TRBV7-8 and TRBJ2-2): GAGVSQSPRYKVAKRGQDVALRCDPISGHVSLFWYQQALGQGPEFLTYFQNEAQLDKSGLPSDRFFAERPEGSVSTLKIQRTQQEDSAVYLCASSSPYRGRGGGELFFGEGSRLTVL.

The chain joins TRBV9 to TRBJ2-3; D unresolved. CDR1 and CDR2 (germline): SGDLS, YYNGEE. The CDR3 spans 12 residues. The germline V and J ends were trimmed by 8 bases and 4 bases, with 11 bases remaining between them. The CDR3 here is CASSERADTQYF. The CDR3 coding sequence is TGTGCCAGTTCGGAGAGAGCAGATACGCAGTATTTT.

This clonotype was detected ten times or more. The chain links TRBV7-2 to TRBJ2-7; 11 bases match TRBD2. The junction had 6 bases not matched to a gene; V was cut back by 2 bases and J by 6 bases. The germline CDR1 and CDR2 sequences are SGHTA and FQGNSA. The CDR3 has 15 residues. The CDR3, as DNA: TGTGCCAGCAGCTTAATAGCGGGAGGGCCAGGCGAGCAGTACTTC. This gives the protein CASSLIAGGPGEQYF. The variable domain in full, with the rest retrieved from reference TRBV7-2 and TRBJ2-7, is GAGVSQSPSNKVTEKGKDVELRCDPISGHTALYWYRQSLGQGLEFLIYFQGNSAPDKSGLPSDRFSAERTGGSVSTLTIQRTQQEDSAVYLCASSLIAGGPGEQYFGPGTRLTVT.

This clonotype was seen a few times. The J gene is TRBJ1-6, the V gene TRBV19, with D possibly being TRBD1 (6 bases). Deletions cut 6 bases from V and 6 bases from J, with 18 bases between. CDR1 is LNHDA, CDR2 SQIVND, per germline (reference sequence). This CDR3 comprises 16 residues. The CDR3 reads CASSNPQGILNSPLHF. CDR3 bases: TGTGCCAGTAGCAACCCACAGGGAATTCTTAATTCACCCCTCCACTTT. Supplemented by reference TRBV19 and TRBJ1-6, the full variable domain reads DGGITQSPKYLFRKEGQNVTLSCEQNLNHDAMYWYRQDPGQGLRLIYYSQIVNDFQKGDIAEGYSVSREKKESFPLTVTSAQKNPTAFYLCASSNPQGILNSPLHFGNGTRLTVT.

Ten or more counts support this clonotype. This sequence joins TRBV13 and TRBJ2-1, with 8 bases fitting TRBD1. Germline V gene sequence: CDR1 PRHDT, CDR2 FYEKMQ (reference sequence). Unmatched junction bases numbered 6, after V lost 8 bases and J lost 6 bases. This CDR3 has 13 residues. CDR3 sequence reads: CASFRTGSNEQFF. The DNA of the CDR3 is TGTGCCAGCTTTAGGACAGGGAGCAATGAGCAGTTCTTC.

This clonotype has more than one count but fewer than ten. This rearrangement joins TRBV30 to TRBJ1-6, with a tentative D call TRBD1 (5 bases). Germline lookup yields CDR1 GTSNPN and CDR2 SVGIG (reference sequence). The CDR3 runs to 11 residues. Trimming took off 5 bases at V and 8 bases at J, with 7 bases between the two ends. The CDR3 DNA reads TGTGCCTGGGGCAGGGATTCACCCCTCCACTTT. Translated, it gives CAWGRDSPLHF.

This clonotype was seen many times. The J gene is TRBJ2-5, the V gene TRBV20-1; 7 nucleotides agree with TRBD1. Trimming cost V 3 bases and J 2 bases; bases outside gene matches: 0. The CDR3 sequence is 12 residues long. CDR1 DFQATT and CDR2 SNEGSKA come from the germline V gene (reference sequence). This CDR3 is CSARGQQETQYF. CDR3 nucleotide sequence: TGCAGTGCTAGGGGACAGCAAGAGACCCAGTACTTC.

The CDR3 DNA follows: TGCGCCAGCAGCAAGACAGGGCGGGAGACCCAGTACTTC. This sequence encodes CASSKTGRETQYF. The V and J genes are TRBV5-1 and TRBJ2-5; 7 bases are shared with TRBD1. Germline-derived CDR1 and CDR2 are SGHRS and YFSETQ. CDR3 size: 13 residues. J lost 5 bases, V lost 4 bases, and 5 bases had no gene match.

This clonotype came up many times. The J gene is TRBJ2-1, the V gene TRBV27; D is uncertain. The CDR3 is 14 amino acids. V was shortened by 1 base and J by 5 bases, with 9 bases between the two germline ends. Germline V gene lookup returns CDR1 MNHEY and CDR2 SMNVEV (reference sequence). The CDR3 region is CASSLFGPNNEQFF. The CDR3 coding sequence is TGTGCCAGCAGTTTATTTGGGCCGAACAATGAGCAGTTCTTC.

This chain uses TRBV7-9 with TRBJ1-1; tentatively, D is TRBD1 (6 bases). CDR1 is SEHNR and CDR2 is FQNEAQ in the germline V gene (reference sequence). V dropped 4 bases and J dropped 1 base, with 16 bases sitting between them. CDR3 size: 16 residues. CDR3 in DNA: TGTGCCAGCAGCTCACAGGGCCAACAACAGAACACTGAAGCTTTCTTT. Translating it yields CASSSQGQQQNTEAFF.

This clonotype was found many times. The V and J genes are TRBV2 and TRBJ2-7; D may be TRBD2 (5 bases). Germline V gene lookup returns CDR1 SNHLY and CDR2 FYNNEI. This CDR3 contains 17 residues. V shed 0 bases and J shed 0 bases, with 15 bases lying between them. DNA for the CDR3: TGTGCCAGCAGTGAAGCGCTTCGCGGGTCAAGCTCCTACGAGCAGTACTTC. Protein product: CASSEALRGSSSYEQYF.